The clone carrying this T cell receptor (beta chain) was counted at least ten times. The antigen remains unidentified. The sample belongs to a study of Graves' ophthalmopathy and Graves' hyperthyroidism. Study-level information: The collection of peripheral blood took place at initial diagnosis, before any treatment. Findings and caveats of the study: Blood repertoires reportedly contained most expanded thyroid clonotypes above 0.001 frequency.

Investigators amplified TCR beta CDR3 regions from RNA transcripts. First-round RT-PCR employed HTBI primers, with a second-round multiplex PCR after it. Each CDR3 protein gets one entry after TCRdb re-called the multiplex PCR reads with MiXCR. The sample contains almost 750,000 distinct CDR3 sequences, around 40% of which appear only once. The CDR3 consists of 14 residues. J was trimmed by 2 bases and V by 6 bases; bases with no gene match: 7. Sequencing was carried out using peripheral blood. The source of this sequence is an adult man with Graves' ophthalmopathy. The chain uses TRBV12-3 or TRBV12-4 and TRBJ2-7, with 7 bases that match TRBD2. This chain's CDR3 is CASRASGETYEQYF. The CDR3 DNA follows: TGTGCCAGCAGGGCTAGCGGTGAGACCTACGAGCAGTACTTC.